One sample yielded the 20 T cell receptor beta chains listed below, sequenced in a study of T cells in Graves' hyperthyroidism and ophthalmopathy. Researchers amplified the TCR beta CDR3 regions from RNA transcripts. TCR CDR3 regions were first amplified by RT-PCR with HTBI primers. TCRdb re-called the multiplex PCR reads through MiXCR, storing one row per CDR3 protein. Of hundreds of thousands of distinct CDR3 sequences in the sample, 38% were seen once. Sequenced: blood. These receptors originate from a man younger than 35 with Graves' hyperthyroidism.

There are a few counts of this clonotype. J is TRBJ2-2 and V is TRBV20-1; 7 bases fit TRBD2. This CDR3 contains 14 residues. Germline lookup yields CDR1 DFQATT and CDR2 SNEGSKA (reference sequence). V was clipped by 1 base and J by 6 bases; unmatched bases: 5. The CDR3 region is CSARVGTMAGELFF. The CDR3 DNA sequence: TGCAGTGCTAGAGTGGGGACTATGGCCGGGGAGCTGTTTTTT.

The chain links TRBV10-2 to TRBJ1-5; 7 bases agree with TRBD1. CDR3 length: 15 residues. J gave up 6 bases and V 0 bases, and 5 bases lay outside the gene matches. Germline CDR1 is WSHSY and CDR2 is SAAADI. Here the CDR3 DNA reads TGCGCCAGCAGTGAGTCGAGGGGGCAAGGTCAGCCCCAGCATTTT. It codes for CASSESRGQGQPQHF.

V gene TRBV12-3 or TRBV12-4 combines with J gene TRBJ1-2; D not resolved. This CDR3 spans 15 amino acids. Trimming stripped 3 bases from V and 8 bases from J, with 19 bases between. CDR3 loop: CASSFGAEGPLGYTF. The CDR3 coding sequence is TGTGCCAGCAGTTTTGGAGCGGAAGGGCCCTTAGGCTACACCTTC.

This clonotype was observed a handful of times. The chain employs TRBV6-5 and TRBJ1-2; 9 nucleotides match TRBD1. Germline CDR1 MNHEY, CDR2 SVGAGI. Trimming took 6 bases from V and 4 from J; bases not matched to a gene: 6. CDR3 length: 14 amino acids. The CDR3 nucleotides are TGTGCCAGCAGCCGGGACAGGGATGGCTATGGCTACACCTTC. Protein product: CASSRDRDGYGYTF.

The V call is TRBV12-3 or TRBV12-4, the J call TRBJ2-2, with 9 bases aligning to TRBD1. CDR3 length: 16 amino acids. The V and J ends lost 6 bases and 6 bases, in that order; junction bases with no gene match: 11. CDR3 protein: CASRIRDRELPGELFF. CDR3 coding DNA: TGTGCCAGCAGGATCCGGGACAGGGAACTCCCCGGGGAGCTGTTTTTT.

The gene calls are TRBV15 and TRBJ1-5; weak D call: TRBD1 (6 bases). In germline, CDR1 is LNHNV, CDR2 YYDKDF (reference sequence). Trimming stripped 1 base from V and 7 bases from J, with 17 bases between. This CDR3 is built from 16 residues. The CDR3 sequence: CATSRGGLTGGQPQHF. The CDR3 DNA follows: TGTGCCACCAGCAGAGGGGGACTCACGGGGGGCCAGCCCCAGCATTTT.

In its sample, this clonotype was seen many times. The chain employs TRBV12-3 or TRBV12-4 and TRBJ1-5, with a possible D match to TRBD1 (6 bases). This CDR3 spans 13 amino acids. V was trimmed by 3 bases and J by 9 bases, leaving 12 bases between them. CDR3 DNA sequence: TGTGCCAGCAGTTTGGACAGACCACGGCCCCAGCATTTT. Its translation is CASSLDRPRPQHF.

This clonotype was observed a handful of times. The chain couples TRBV9 to TRBJ1-4; 7 bases agree with TRBD1. J lost 5 bases, V lost 0 bases, and 7 bases had no gene match. The CDR3 consists of 16 residues. CDR1 SGDLS and CDR2 YYNGEE come from the germline V gene. As DNA, the CDR3 is TGTGCCAGCAGCGTAGAAGGGTCCAGGGGGAATGAAAAACTGTTTTTT. This translates into CASSVEGSRGNEKLFF.

The CDR3, as DNA: TGCGCCAGCAGCTTGGGGGGGACAGGGAGAAGTACTGAAGCTTTCTTT. It specifies CASSLGGTGRSTEAFF. The genes are TRBV5-1 and TRBJ1-1; TRBD1 agrees at 9 bases. J was trimmed by 5 bases and V by 0 bases; bases with no gene match: 8. Per germline, CDR1 SGHRS and CDR2 YFSETQ. The CDR3 contains 16 residues.

This rearrangement joins TRBV2 to TRBJ1-3, with 9 bases fitting TRBD1. The V segment lost 6 bases and the J segment 2 bases; nucleotides outside the gene matches: 5. CDR1 SNHLY and CDR2 FYNNEI come from the germline V gene. The CDR3 totals 15 residues. The CDR3 nucleotides read TGTGCCAGCAGCTCCCGGGACAGGGCTGGAAACACCATATATTTT. Amino acids: CASSSRDRAGNTIYF.

This clonotype was counted a few times. The V gene is TRBV11-2, the J gene TRBJ2-7; D is possibly TRBD1 (6 bases). V was cut by 10 bases and J by 3 bases, with 22 bases left in between. In germline, CDR1 is SGHAT, CDR2 FQNNGV. This CDR3 is 15 amino acids long. As DNA, the CDR3 is TGTGCCACCAGGGGAACAGCTCAGAACCTCTACGAGCAGTACTTC. Translation: CATRGTAQNLYEQYF.

This chain connects TRBV15 to TRBJ1-5; no clear D. The CDR3 is made up of 14 amino acids. V lost 3 bases and J 3 bases, leaving 9 bases between the germline ends. Germline V lookup: CDR1 LNHNV, CDR2 YYDKDF (reference sequence). CDR3 region: CATSSHGDNQPQHF. CDR3 nucleotide sequence: TGTGCCACCAGCAGTCACGGGGACAATCAGCCCCAGCATTTT.

There are many counts of this clonotype. This chain links TRBV5-8 with TRBJ1-4; D is ambiguous. In germline, CDR1 is SGHTS, CDR2 YDEGEE. This CDR3 comprises 13 residues. Trimming shortened V by 0 bases and J by 5 bases, and 5 bases separated the two germline ends. CDR3 amino acids: CASSLAENEKLFF. The CDR3 nucleotides read TGTGCCAGCAGCTTGGCAGAGAATGAAAAACTGTTTTTT.

This clonotype has a count of ten or more. The genes are TRBV5-1 and TRBJ1-1; 8 nucleotides line up with TRBD1. CDR3 length: 15 amino acids. Germline V gene sequence: CDR1 SGHRS, CDR2 YFSETQ. Trimming at V came to 2 bases and at J to 1 base, leaving 4 bases not matched to a gene. The DNA for the CDR3 is TGCGCCAGCAGCTTATCAGGGGGCGCGAACACTGAAGCTTTCTTT. It specifies CASSLSGGANTEAFF.

This sequence joins TRBV7-3 and TRBJ2-7; D is uncertain. The germline V gene has CDR1 SGHTA and CDR2 FQGTGA. V was cut by 2 bases and J by 3 bases, with 8 bases left in between. The CDR3 loop spans 13 amino acids. Here the CDR3 reads CASSLAWDYEQYF. DNA of the CDR3: TGTGCCAGCAGCTTAGCGTGGGACTACGAGCAGTACTTC.

This clonotype has a count of ten or more. The chain is built from TRBV7-6 and TRBJ1-3; 9 nucleotides agree with TRBD1. From germline, CDR1 is SGHVS and CDR2 FNYEAQ. CDR3 length equals 17 residues. The V segment lost 4 bases and the J segment 2 bases; nucleotides outside the gene matches: 9. The chain's CDR3 is CASSWGTGLTPGNTIYF. The CDR3 DNA reads as TGTGCCAGCAGCTGGGGGACAGGGCTGACCCCTGGAAACACCATATATTTT.

A few counts support this clonotype. The chain employs TRBV20-1 and TRBJ2-7; D possibly corresponds to TRBD1 (5 bases). The CDR3 is made up of 13 amino acids. V gave up 7 bases and J gave up 3 bases, with 16 bases separating them. CDR1 and CDR2 from the germline V gene are DFQATT and SNEGSKA (reference sequence). The CDR3 DNA follows: TGCAGTGTAGTAGTTTCTCAGGGCTACGAGCAGTACTTC. Amino acid sequence: CSVVVSQGYEQYF.

Only a few counts were recorded for this clonotype. The rearrangement joins TRBV6-6 to TRBJ1-1; D not certain. Trimming removed 11 bases from V and 1 base from J, with 11 bases in between. The CDR3 runs 12 residues. Germline V CDR1 and CDR2: MNHNY, SVGAGI (reference sequence). CDR3 in DNA: TGTGCCTGCGTTATCTCGAACACTGAAGCTTTCTTT. It translates to CACVISNTEAFF.

The rearrangement links TRBV9 to TRBJ2-7, with TRBD1 as a possible D gene (6 bases). The CDR3 is made up of 13 amino acids. Germline V gene sequence: CDR1 SGDLS, CDR2 YYNGEE. The V end was cut by 5 bases, the J end by 6 bases, with 15 bases between. The DNA for the CDR3 is TGTGCCAGCAGTTATACAGGGACCCGCGAGCAGTACTTC. It encodes CASSYTGTREQYF.

This clonotype was seen only once. The chain employs TRBV2 and TRBJ2-7, with TRBD1 identical over 11 bases. The CDR3 runs 13 residues. V dropped 10 bases and J dropped 6; count of bases not matched to a gene: 8. CDR1 is SNHLY, CDR2 FYNNEI, per germline. CDR3 sequence (DNA): TGTGCCACCCGCCCGGGACAGGGGGGCGAGCAGTACTTC. This sequence encodes CATRPGQGGEQYF.